The 2 T cell receptor beta chains listed next were all sequenced from one sample in a study of blood T cells in healthy people across ages. A second PCR, run for about 7 to 11 cycles, used a sample-barcoded 5' primer plus a J-beta primer mix. One entry per CDR3 protein, called by TCRdb with MiXCR from the 5' RACE reads. Counted here are over 450,000 distinct CDR3 sequences, approximately 25% occurring once; the ten biggest clones make up just over 8.5%. The same data also went into a second study, on T cells of mothers and their children.

The sample consisted of blood. The receptors originated from a boy between 10 and 17 years old in good health.

This clonotype was detected ten times or more. V and J are TRBV12-3 or TRBV12-4 and TRBJ2-3, with 11 bases identical to TRBD2. Trimming took 5 bases from V and 2 from J; bases not matched to a gene: 3. The CDR3 contains 15 residues. In DNA, the CDR3 is TGTGCCAGCAGTCCGACTAGCGGGGACACAGATACGCAGTATTTT. Translating gives CASSPTSGDTDTQYF.

The rearrangement links TRBV4-2 to TRBJ2-6; the match to TRBD2 covers 8 bases. V lost 1 base, J lost 2 bases, and 13 bases stayed unmatched. The CDR3 has 20 residues. Per germline, CDR1 LGHNA and CDR2 YNFKEQ. Here the CDR3 DNA reads TGTGCCAGCAGCCAAGCGGTCGTTCTCGGGGGGGCGGCTGGGGCCAACGTCCTGACTTTC. Residues: CASSQAVVLGGAAGANVLTF.